One and the same sample provided the 21 T cell receptor beta chains below, sequenced in a study of blood T cell repertoires in COVID-19. Using immunoSEQ multiplex PCR, the repertoire was profiled, and TCRdb retains in-frame clones only, with some absent. The sample has about 80,000 clones; around 80% are singletons. The sample consisted of peripheral blood. Every receptor here comes from a man in his sixties with active or convalescent COVID-19.

The chain links TRBV6-5 to TRBJ2-2, with D perhaps matching TRBD2 (5 bases). This CDR3 comprises 13 residues. V was trimmed by 6 bases and J by 7 bases, leaving 12 bases between them. Germline V gene lookup returns CDR1 MNHEY and CDR2 SVGAGI. CDR3 DNA: TGTGCCAGCAGGGGAGATGGGAGCGGGGAGCTGTTTTTT. This translates into CASRGDGSGELFF.

The V and J genes are TRBV19 and TRBJ1-2, with 10 bases that match TRBD1. Trimming took 7 bases from V and 9 from J; bases not matched to a gene: 11. Germline CDR1 and CDR2: LNHDA and SQIVND (reference sequence). This CDR3 has 14 residues. DNA of the CDR3: TGTGCCAGTATTTCCACAGGACAGGGGGTGCGCTACACCTTC. The encoded protein is CASISTGQGVRYTF.

The rearrangement links TRBV5-6 to TRBJ2-5, with TRBD1 as a possible D gene (5 bases). The germline V and J ends were trimmed by 2 bases and 5 bases, with 19 bases remaining between them. The CDR3 consists of 16 residues. CDR1 is SGHDT and CDR2 is YYEEEE in the germline V gene. The CDR3 region is CASSFGLQVDGETQYF. The DNA for the CDR3 is TGTGCCAGCAGCTTTGGATTACAGGTGGACGGGGAGACCCAGTACTTC. Using reference TRBV5-6 and TRBJ2-5 for the parts outside the CDR3, the full variable domain is DAGVTQSPTHLIKTRGQQVTLRCSPKSGHDTVSWYQQALGQGPQFIFQYYEEEERQRGNFPDRFSGHQFPNYSSELNVNALLLGDSALYLCASSFGLQVDGETQYFGPGTRLLVL.

This chain links TRBV15 with TRBJ2-3, with D perhaps TRBD2 (5 bases). Germline loops: CDR1 LNHNV, CDR2 YYDKDF (reference sequence). The CDR3 is 18 residues long. Trimming shortened V by 0 bases and J by 0 bases, and 16 bases separated the two germline ends. In DNA, the CDR3 is TGTGCCACCAGCAGAGATATTGGGCGGGCTACTAGCACAGATACGCAGTATTTT. This codes for CATSRDIGRATSTDTQYF.

The chain is built from TRBV20-1 and TRBJ2-5; 8 bases match TRBD2. The J segment lost 6 bases and the V segment lost 3 bases, leaving 6 bases of the junction unmatched. Germline CDR1 DFQATT, CDR2 SNEGSKA (reference sequence). The CDR3 totals 13 residues. CDR3 nucleotide sequence: TGCAGTGCTAGTAATCGGGGGGGGAAGACCCAGTACTTC. Protein product: CSASNRGGKTQYF.

The V and J genes are TRBV19 and TRBJ1-5, with D perhaps matching TRBD1 (5 bases). This CDR3 contains 14 residues. Germline V CDR1 and CDR2: LNHDA, SQIVND (reference sequence). The V end was cut by 6 bases, the J end by 2 bases, with 11 bases between. Here the CDR3 DNA reads TGTGCCAGTAGACAGGTCGGAGGCAATCAGCCCCAGCATTTT. Its translation is CASRQVGGNQPQHF.

The V gene is TRBV7-2, the J gene TRBJ2-2; 8 bases fit TRBD1. The CDR3 runs 16 residues. The V gene end was trimmed by 8 bases and the J gene end by 6 bases; junction bases not matched to a gene: 14. Germline CDR1 SGHTA, CDR2 FQGNSA. CDR3: CASQSSGTGKSGELFF. CDR3 DNA sequence: TGTGCCAGCCAATCATCCGGGACAGGAAAATCCGGGGAGCTGTTTTTT.

CDR3 amino acids: CASSVVGGADTQYF. The CDR3 nucleotides are TGTGCCAGCAGCGTAGTAGGGGGGGCAGATACGCAGTATTTT. J is TRBJ2-3 and V is TRBV9; D might be TRBD2 (7 bases). Trimming pared 0 bases from V and 4 bases from J, leaving 9 bases between. Germline V gene data show CDR1 as SGDLS and CDR2 as YYNGEE. The CDR3 length is 14 residues. Full variable domain (remainder filled in from reference TRBV9 and TRBJ2-3): DSGVTQTPKHLITATGQRVTLRCSPRSGDLSVYWYQQSLDQGLQFLIQYYNGEERAKGNILERFSAQQFPDLHSELNLSSLELGDSALYFCASSVVGGADTQYFGPGTRLTVL.

The chain employs TRBV4-3 and TRBJ1-4; a possible D gene is TRBD1 (5 bases). The CDR3 length is 15 residues. The germline gives CDR1 LGHNA, CDR2 YSLEER. With 5 bases removed from V and 6 bases from J, the gap between germline ends came to 16 bases. CDR3 nucleotide sequence: TGCGCCAGCAGCTTTAGTCCGGGGGAGTATGAAAAACTGTTTTTT. Protein: CASSFSPGEYEKLFF.

This clone appeared a single time. V and J are TRBV7-6 and TRBJ1-2; D call uncertain. Germline-derived CDR1 and CDR2 are SGHVS and FNYEAQ. The CDR3 length is 18 residues. Trimming removed 1 base at V and 4 bases at J, with 22 bases between. The CDR3 reads CASSLGGWGRFTSYGYTF. CDR3 in DNA: TGTGCCAGCAGCTTAGGAGGGTGGGGAAGGTTCACTTCCTATGGCTACACCTTC.

This clone was seen only once. J is TRBJ2-7 and V is TRBV7-2, with 8 bases lining up with TRBD2. The ends lost 0 bases at V and 2 bases at J; junction bases unmatched: 3. The germline gives CDR1 SGHTA, CDR2 FQGNSA. The CDR3 sequence is 15 residues long. The CDR3 sequence is CASSLAAGGPYEQYF. The CDR3 coding sequence is TGTGCCAGCAGCTTAGCGGCGGGGGGCCCCTACGAGCAGTACTTC.

The genes are TRBV5-6 and TRBJ1-6, with TRBD1 matching over 8 bases. V gave up 3 bases and J gave up 9 bases; unmatched junction bases: 2. Looked up from germline, CDR1 is SGHDT and CDR2 is YYEEEE. The CDR3 sequence is 13 residues long. CDR3 in DNA: TGTGCCAGCAGCTACGACAGGGGTTCACCCCTCCACTTT. It is translated as CASSYDRGSPLHF.

A remark on this clone: Other DNA variants within this sample encode the same CDR3. For the CDR3, the DNA is TGCAGCGTGTGGGGGACAGGGCGGGGTAATGGCTACACCTTC. Amino acids: CSVWGTGRGNGYTF. The gene calls are TRBV29-1 and TRBJ1-2; 9 bases fit TRBD1. J was trimmed by 6 bases and V by 6 bases; bases with no gene match: 11. Germline lookup yields CDR1 SQVTM and CDR2 ANQGSEA. The CDR3 consists of 14 residues. The full variable domain, rest sourced from reference TRBV29-1 and TRBJ1-2, is SAVISQKPSRDICQRGTSLTIQCQVDSQVTMMFWYRQQPGQSLTLIATANQGSEATYESGFVIDKFPISRPNLTFSTLTVSNMSPEDSSIYLCSVWGTGRGNGYTFGSGTRLTVV.

The DNA of the CDR3 is TGCGCCAGCAGCCAAGAAAAGCGGGAGACCCAGTACTTC. Translating it yields CASSQEKRETQYF. This chain uses TRBV4-1 with TRBJ2-5; possible D gene TRBD2, 5 bases. V lost 0 bases and J lost 5, with 7 bases in between. This CDR3 is built from 13 residues. Germline lookup yields CDR1 MGHRA and CDR2 YSYEKL.

The chain couples TRBV6-2 or TRBV6-3 to TRBJ1-5; 9 bases match TRBD1. This CDR3 comprises 15 residues. With 2 bases clipped from V and 6 bases from J, the junction kept 5 bases outside the gene matches. Germline V gene data show CDR1 as MNHEY and CDR2 as SVGEGT. The CDR3 here is CASSYTTGGPQPQHF. DNA of the CDR3: TGTGCCAGCAGTTACACAACAGGGGGCCCTCAGCCCCAGCATTTT.

The genes are TRBV5-4 and TRBJ1-4; TRBD1 aligns across 7 bases. The V segment lost 4 bases and the J segment 3 bases; nucleotides outside the gene matches: 12. The germline V gene has CDR1 SGHNT and CDR2 YYREEE (reference sequence). The CDR3 runs 17 residues. The CDR3: CASSIGTPGGSNEKLFF. In DNA, the CDR3 is TGTGCCAGCAGCATCGGGACACCAGGGGGTTCTAATGAAAAACTGTTTTTT. Complete variable domain (other parts from reference TRBV5-4 and TRBJ1-4): ETGVTQSPTHLIKTRGQQVTLRCSSQSGHNTVSWYQQALGQGPQFIFQYYREEENGRGNFPPRFSGLQFPNYSSELNVNALELDDSALYLCASSIGTPGGSNEKLFFGSGTQLSVL.

The chain is built from TRBV7-3 and TRBJ2-3; 8 positions agree with TRBD2. The CDR3 sequence is 16 residues long. Germline trimming cut 1 base from V and 3 bases from J; bases unmatched to any gene: 6. Germline V CDR1 and CDR2: SGHTA, FQGTGA. The chain's CDR3 is CASSLKLAGGTDTQYF. CDR3 coding DNA: TGTGCCAGCAGCTTAAAGCTCGCGGGGGGAACAGATACGCAGTATTTT.

The chain employs TRBV6-5 and TRBJ2-6; a possible D gene is TRBD2 (6 bases). This CDR3 contains 15 residues. The germline CDR1 and CDR2 sequences are MNHEY and SVGAGI. Trimming removed 6 bases at V and 0 bases at J, with 9 bases between. In nucleotides, the CDR3 is TGTGCCAGCAGAACGACTAGCTCTGGGGCCAACGTCCTGACTTTC. This translates into CASRTTSSGANVLTF.

The chain is built from TRBV6-4 and TRBJ1-1; D ambiguous. In germline, CDR1 is MRHNA, CDR2 SNTAGT. CDR3 length equals 14 residues. Trimming took off 7 bases at V and 1 base at J, with 13 bases between the two ends. This chain's CDR3 is CASNPSPGNTEAFF. The CDR3 nucleotides read TGTGCCAGCAACCCTTCGCCAGGGAACACTGAAGCTTTCTTT.

This clone has only a few counts. The genes are TRBV11-2 and TRBJ1-1; D possibly corresponds to TRBD1 (5 bases). Germline V gene sequence: CDR1 SGHAT, CDR2 FQNNGV. V was clipped by 11 bases and J by 6 bases, with 16 bases between them. The CDR3 is 12 residues long. The CDR3 bases are TGTGCCGGCGGCGGGGGGAGTCCTGAAGCTTTCTTT. Translated, it gives CAGGGGSPEAFF.

This rearrangement joins TRBV12-5 to TRBJ2-2, with D possibly being TRBD2 (5 bases). This CDR3 is 13 amino acids long. Trimming stripped 7 bases from V and 5 bases from J, with 11 bases between. CDR1 LGHNT and CDR2 FRNRAP come from the germline V gene. CDR3 in DNA: TGTGCTAGTGCCGCGGACTTTACCGGGGAGCTGTTTTTT. Residues: CASAADFTGELFF.